This TCR beta chain was captured by sequencing in a study of neurological immune-mediated disorders. In TCRdb, the 5' RACE reads were re-called with MiXCR into one record per CDR3 protein. The sample records 35,000 to 40,000 distinct CDR3 sequences, 11% being singletons. Ten or more counts support this clonotype. Specimen: CD4+ T cells from blood. The sequence derives from a woman under 40 with HTLV-1-associated myelopathy (HAM/TSP).

CDR3 nucleotides: TGTGCCAGCAGTAGGACAGGGATCTCCGGTACTGAAGCTTTCTTT. It encodes CASSRTGISGTEAFF. This sequence joins TRBV6-6 and TRBJ1-1; TRBD1 matches at 8 bases. Germline CDR1 and CDR2: MNHNY and SVGAGI (reference sequence). The CDR3 extends over 15 amino acids. With V trimmed by 5 bases and J by 5 bases, 10 bases remained unmatched.